The clone carrying this TCR beta chain is labeled medium-sized (0.01 to 0.1%) based on frequency. No antigen is known for it. About 37,500 genome equivalents of blood DNA were amplified for TRB. Multiplex touch-down PCR amplified TRB using TRB-A and TRB-B pools in one tube. TCRdb re-called the multiplex PCR reads; every CDR3 protein appears as one record, without DNA. This listing includes 8,000 to 8,500 distinct CDR3 sequences. The CDR3 has 12 residues. Germline CDR1 reads SQVTM; CDR2 reads ANQGSEA. This sample is drawn from a study of T cell clusters in autoimmune cytopenias. Study at large: The median distinct TRB clonotype count was 2,000 to 3,000 per sample, from a median approximately 53,000 reads. Points from the study as a whole: Clustering suggested that physiological T cell clusters were missing in primary autoimmune cytopenia patients. No experiment has yet validated the function of the T cell clusters defined in silico. TRB repertoire shifts in secondary cytopenia and chronic lymphocytic leukemia mostly reflected lymphoma, not autoimmunity.

The TCR was taken from a human donor with an autoimmune cytopenia or autoimmune hepatitis (not recorded which). Sequenced material: peripheral blood. The chain employs TRBV29-1 and TRBJ2-1; TCRdb proposes TRBD1, but this gene call is untestable without DNA. CDR3 region: CSRGGERNEQFF.